The source of this T cell receptor (beta chain) is a study of neurological immune-mediated disorders. The CDR3 contains 16 residues. V lost 4 bases to trimming and J lost 4 bases; unmatched junction nucleotides: 15. CDR1 is SQVTM, CDR2 ANQGSEA, per germline. The cDNA was produced through 5'RACE with 10-nucleotide random UMIs. MiXCR was run by TCRdb on the 5' RACE reads, yielding one entry per CDR3 protein. The sample has about 95,000 distinct CDR3 sequences, 3.5% seen once. This clonotype was observed at least ten times. The clonotype comes from a woman between 18 and 29 years old with multiple sclerosis. This chain joins TRBV29-1 and TRBJ1-2; TRBD1 agrees at 7 bases. The sequencing input was PBMCs. CDR3 nucleotides: TGCAGCGTTGGACAGGGAGACTCAGAGTGGGGCTATGGCTACACCTTC. It codes for CSVGQGDSEWGYGYTF.